This record covers a single T cell receptor (beta chain). Data came from immunoSEQ multiplex PCR; TCRdb stores just in-frame clones and leaves some out. This table holds about 31,000 clones, over 80% found once. The data derive from a study of T cell changes during pregnancy in multiple sclerosis. CDR1 is SGDLS and CDR2 is YYNGEE in the germline V gene. The CDR3 totals 13 residues. The V end was cut by 3 bases, the J end by 4 bases, with 11 bases between. The TCR comes from a female donor with multiple sclerosis, enrolled in a pregnancy study. The V gene is TRBV9, the J gene TRBJ2-7; D might be TRBD1 (6 bases). The sequencing here drew on CD8+ T cells from peripheral blood mononuclear cells, taken in the first trimester of pregnancy. The CDR3 bases are TGTGCCAGCAGCGGGGGGACAAAATACGAGCAGTACTTC. Its protein product is CASSGGTKYEQYF.